The rows below give T cell receptor beta chains drawn from one sample of a study of early T cells in non-severe SARS-CoV-2 infection. TCRdb used MiXCR to reprocess the 5' RACE reads, holding one entry per CDR3 protein. The repertoire consists of tens of thousands of distinct CDR3 sequences, with roughly 8% occurring once and the leading ten covering around 4%. Sequencing was done on a sample of whole blood. The source is an adult who was a healthcare worker with PCR-confirmed SARS-CoV-2 infection or an uninfected control (not recorded which). The CDR3 runs from the conserved cysteine through the conserved F or W. Fields, in order: clone size, V gene, D gene, J gene, CDR3 DNA, CDR3 protein. D genes are given only for firm matches. Clone size appears in some rows only: once, few, many, or a class for an expanded clone.

clone_size: few
v_call: TRBV11-2
d_call: .
j_call: TRBJ2-3
cdr3_nt: TGTGCCAGCAGCCGGGAATCTTCGGAGTATTTT
cdr3_aa: CASSRESSEYF

clone_size: .
v_call: TRBV27
d_call: .
j_call: TRBJ2-2
cdr3_nt: TGTGCCAGCAGTTTAAGGGAAAACACCGGGGAGCTGTTTTTT
cdr3_aa: CASSLRENTGELFF

clone_size: many
v_call: TRBV5-1
d_call: .
j_call: TRBJ1-1
cdr3_nt: TGCGCCAGCAGCTTGGCCGCACCCCCAAGCACTGAAGCTTTCTTT
cdr3_aa: CASSLAAPPSTEAFF

clone_size: medium-sized
v_call: TRBV6-6
d_call: .
j_call: TRBJ1-5
cdr3_nt: TGTGCCAGCTGGCTCGCCTGGGGGTATCAGCCCCAGCATTTT
cdr3_aa: CASWLAWGYQPQHF

clone_size: .
v_call: TRBV4-2
d_call: .
j_call: TRBJ2-7
cdr3_nt: TGTGCCAGCAGCCAAGAAGGAGGAGGAGGGGCCGAGCAGTACTTC
cdr3_aa: CASSQEGGGGAEQYF

clone_size: many
v_call: TRBV4-1
d_call: .
j_call: TRBJ1-6
cdr3_nt: TGCGCCAGCAGCCAAGATTCGCCGGGATCCTATAATTCACCCCTCCACTTT
cdr3_aa: CASSQDSPGSYNSPLHF

clone_size: few
v_call: TRBV6-1
d_call: .
j_call: TRBJ2-3
cdr3_nt: TGTGCCAGCACGGGATCAAGCTATACGCAGTATTTT
cdr3_aa: CASTGSSYTQYF

clone_size: .
v_call: TRBV18
d_call: .
j_call: TRBJ1-5
cdr3_nt: TGTGCCAGCTCACCGGACAAGGTAGGGAGCAATCAGCCCCAGCATTTT
cdr3_aa: CASSPDKVGSNQPQHF

clone_size: .
v_call: TRBV29-1
d_call: TRBD2
j_call: TRBJ2-3
cdr3_nt: TGCAGCGCGGGGACTAGCGAGAGCACAGATACGCAGTATTTT
cdr3_aa: CSAGTSESTDTQYF

clone_size: .
v_call: TRBV6-2/TRBV6-3
d_call: .
j_call: TRBJ2-1
cdr3_nt: TGTGCCAGCATTCGGGGCGGAGGGGTCAATGAGCAGTTCTTC
cdr3_aa: CASIRGGGVNEQFF

clone_size: .
v_call: TRBV19
d_call: .
j_call: TRBJ2-1
cdr3_nt: TGTGCCAGTAGTATAAGTCTAGTATACAATGAGCAGTTCTTC
cdr3_aa: CASSISLVYNEQFF

clone_size: many
v_call: TRBV20-1
d_call: TRBD2
j_call: TRBJ2-1
cdr3_nt: TGCAGTGCAAATAGCGGGAGGGAGGGGTACAATGAGCAGTTCTTC
cdr3_aa: CSANSGREGYNEQFF

clone_size: few
v_call: TRBV20-1
d_call: TRBD1
j_call: TRBJ2-3
cdr3_nt: TGCAGCGCGGACAGGGGAGATACGCAGTATTTT
cdr3_aa: CSADRGDTQYF

clone_size: many
v_call: TRBV11-2
d_call: .
j_call: TRBJ2-3
cdr3_nt: TGTGCCAGCGCTAGTGGGCCCGGCGATACGCAGTATTTT
cdr3_aa: CASASGPGDTQYF

clone_size: few
v_call: TRBV20-1
d_call: TRBD1
j_call: TRBJ2-7
cdr3_nt: TGCAGTGCTTCAGGGGGTCGAGGCGAGCAGTACTTC
cdr3_aa: CSASGGRGEQYF

clone_size: .
v_call: TRBV7-8
d_call: TRBD1
j_call: TRBJ1-6
cdr3_nt: TGTGCCAGCAGCTTAGACGGGACAGGAAATCCTTCACCCCTCCACTTT
cdr3_aa: CASSLDGTGNPSPLHF

clone_size: .
v_call: TRBV5-8
d_call: .
j_call: TRBJ2-1
cdr3_nt: TGTGCCAGCAGCTTGTCCGTCAGAGGGGTTCAAGGTCAGTTCTTC
cdr3_aa: CASSLSVRGVQGQFF

clone_size: .
v_call: TRBV12-3/TRBV12-4
d_call: .
j_call: TRBJ1-2
cdr3_nt: TGTGCCAGCAGTTTAAGTGGGGCGGGCGGCTACACCTTC
cdr3_aa: CASSLSGAGGYTF

clone_size: few
v_call: TRBV20-1
d_call: .
j_call: TRBJ2-7
cdr3_nt: TGCAGTGCTAGCCCGGGGGCTAGCGGCCAACATCTCTACGAGCAGTACTTC
cdr3_aa: CSASPGASGQHLYEQYF

clone_size: .
v_call: TRBV28
d_call: TRBD2
j_call: TRBJ2-3
cdr3_nt: TGTGCCAGCATTACCTCAGCGGGAGCCGTCACAGATACGCAGTATTTT
cdr3_aa: CASITSAGAVTDTQYF

clone_size: many
v_call: TRBV6-6
d_call: .
j_call: TRBJ2-1
cdr3_nt: TGTGCCAGCAGTTACTCCGACAGGTACCGGCACTACAATGAGCAGTTCTTC
cdr3_aa: CASSYSDRYRHYNEQFF

clone_size: many
v_call: TRBV3-1
d_call: TRBD1
j_call: TRBJ2-1
cdr3_nt: TGTGCCAGCAGCCTCTCCAAAGGGGGCGTAGGCGGCTACAATGAGCAGTTCTTC
cdr3_aa: CASSLSKGGVGGYNEQFF

clone_size: .
v_call: TRBV16
d_call: TRBD2
j_call: TRBJ2-7
cdr3_nt: TGTGCCAGCATCAATGGGGGACTAGCGGGAGTCGAGCAGTACTTC
cdr3_aa: CASINGGLAGVEQYF

clone_size: few
v_call: TRBV10-1
d_call: TRBD1
j_call: TRBJ1-1
cdr3_nt: TGCGCCAGCAGCGTCGACAGGGACATGAACACTGAAGCTTTCTTT
cdr3_aa: CASSVDRDMNTEAFF

clone_size: .
v_call: TRBV7-9
d_call: .
j_call: TRBJ2-2
cdr3_nt: TGTGCCAGCAGCCTTCTACGACACCAGAACACCGGGGAGCTGTTTTTT
cdr3_aa: CASSLLRHQNTGELFF

clone_size: .
v_call: TRBV10-3
d_call: .
j_call: TRBJ1-1
cdr3_nt: TGTGCCATCAGGAGGGGACCCTCGCCGGACACTGAAGCTTTCTTT
cdr3_aa: CAIRRGPSPDTEAFF

clone_size: few
v_call: TRBV18
d_call: .
j_call: TRBJ2-7
cdr3_nt: TGTGCCAGCTCACCGAGGAACGGAAACGAGCAGTACTTC
cdr3_aa: CASSPRNGNEQYF

clone_size: few
v_call: TRBV20-1
d_call: .
j_call: TRBJ2-2
cdr3_nt: TGCAGTGCGGAAGACCCTCTGAACACCGGGGAGCTGTTTTTT
cdr3_aa: CSAEDPLNTGELFF

clone_size: .
v_call: TRBV30
d_call: TRBD2
j_call: TRBJ2-4
cdr3_nt: TGTGCCTGGAAGAATCTAGCGGGGAAAAACATTCAGTACTTC
cdr3_aa: CAWKNLAGKNIQYF

clone_size: .
v_call: TRBV5-1
d_call: TRBD2
j_call: TRBJ2-3
cdr3_nt: TGCGCCAGCAGCACGGGACTAGCGGATAGCACAGATACGCAGTATTTT
cdr3_aa: CASSTGLADSTDTQYF

clone_size: few
v_call: TRBV30
d_call: .
j_call: TRBJ1-5
cdr3_nt: TGTGCCTGGAGTGTTGGAGGCACTCAGCCCCAGCATTTT
cdr3_aa: CAWSVGGTQPQHF

clone_size: few
v_call: TRBV7-9
d_call: TRBD2
j_call: TRBJ2-3
cdr3_nt: TGTGCCAGCAGCTTACGGGGTAGCGGGGGCCCAGATACGCAGTATTTT
cdr3_aa: CASSLRGSGGPDTQYF

clone_size: few
v_call: TRBV11-2
d_call: TRBD1
j_call: TRBJ1-2
cdr3_nt: TGTGCCAGCAGCTGGGACAGGGGAGAGGATGGCTACACCTTC
cdr3_aa: CASSWDRGEDGYTF

clone_size: .
v_call: TRBV28
d_call: TRBD1
j_call: TRBJ2-5
cdr3_nt: TGTGCCAGCAGTTATACAGGGGGAGAGACCCAGTACTTC
cdr3_aa: CASSYTGGETQYF

clone_size: .
v_call: TRBV5-1
d_call: TRBD2
j_call: TRBJ2-3
cdr3_nt: TGCGCCAGCAACCAGCGGGGAAGCACAGATACGCAGTATTTT
cdr3_aa: CASNQRGSTDTQYF

clone_size: .
v_call: TRBV4-2
d_call: .
j_call: TRBJ2-1
cdr3_nt: TGTGCCAGCAGCCAACCCCAGGGGACAGAGCAGTTCTTC
cdr3_aa: CASSQPQGTEQFF

clone_size: .
v_call: TRBV19
d_call: TRBD1
j_call: TRBJ2-7
cdr3_nt: TGTGCCAGTAGCGGGCCGGGACAGGGCACCTACGAGCAGTACTTC
cdr3_aa: CASSGPGQGTYEQYF